One and the same sample provided the 29 T cell receptor beta chains below, sequenced in a study of blood T cell repertoires in COVID-19. Only in-frame clones appear in the TCRdb table, and some are missing; sequencing was by immunoSEQ multiplex PCR. The profile covers hundreds of thousands of clones, with around 90% appearing a single time and 2% to 3% taken by the ten largest. The material sequenced was PBMCs or T cells enriched from blood (not recorded which). These receptors all stem from a man aged 60 to 75 who had recovered from COVID-19.

The chain has TRBV30 and TRBJ1-1; D remains unclear. Germline V gives CDR1 GTSNPN, CDR2 SVGIG (reference sequence). The CDR3 length is 13 residues. Trimming removed 3 bases at V and 0 bases at J, with 8 bases between. The CDR3 protein is CAWRLTVNTEAFF. The DNA of the CDR3 is TGTGCCTGGAGGCTTACAGTGAACACTGAAGCTTTCTTT. Supplemented by reference TRBV30 and TRBJ1-1, the full variable domain reads SQTIHQWPATLVQPVGSPLSLECTVEGTSNPNLYWYRQAAGRGLQLLFYSVGIGQISSEVPQNLSASRPQDRQFILSSKKLLLSDSGFYLCAWRLTVNTEAFFGQGTRLTVV.

V usage is TRBV9 and J usage is TRBJ2-7, with D uncertain. Per germline, CDR1 SGDLS and CDR2 YYNGEE. The CDR3 sequence is 12 residues long. The V and J ends lost 4 bases and 3 bases respectively, with 8 bases between them. The CDR3 loop is CASSPNFYEQYF. Written as DNA, the CDR3 is TGTGCCAGCAGCCCCAACTTCTACGAGCAGTACTTC.

The CDR3: CASSLELAGGEFGNTIYF. CDR3 in DNA: TGCGCCAGCAGCTTGGAATTGGCAGGGGGCGAGTTCGGAAACACCATATATTTT. The chain carries TRBV5-1 and TRBJ1-3; TRBD1 matches 8 bases. The CDR3 has 18 amino acids. J gave up 4 bases and V 0 bases, and 12 bases lay outside the gene matches. The germline V gene encodes CDR1 SGHRS and CDR2 YFSETQ.

This clone was detected only once. The V and J genes are TRBV5-6 and TRBJ2-2; perhaps TRBD1 as D (5 bases). Germline lookup yields CDR1 SGHDT and CDR2 YYEEEE. The CDR3 consists of 13 residues. With 9 bases removed from V and 3 bases from J, the gap between germline ends came to 12 bases. The CDR3 region is CATQGADTGELFF. As DNA, the CDR3 is TGTGCCACTCAAGGGGCGGACACCGGGGAGCTGTTTTTT.

The genes are TRBV7-2 and TRBJ2-1, with 13 bases that match TRBD2. Germline CDR1 is SGHTA and CDR2 is FQGNSA. V gave up 5 bases and J gave up 6 bases; unmatched junction bases: 4. The CDR3 extends over 15 amino acids. DNA for the CDR3: TGTGCCAGCAGCACAGGACTAGCGGGGGTCAATGAGCAGTTCTTC. Protein sequence: CASSTGLAGVNEQFF.

This clone appeared a single time. V and J are TRBV5-1 and TRBJ2-7, with 9 bases identical to TRBD1. The CDR3 is made up of 15 amino acids. V lost 0 bases to trimming and J lost 6 bases; unmatched junction nucleotides: 7. The germline V gene encodes CDR1 SGHRS and CDR2 YFSETQ. The CDR3 loop is CASSLAGTGFSEQYF. For the CDR3, the DNA is TGCGCCAGCAGCTTGGCCGGGACAGGGTTCTCCGAGCAGTACTTC.

The chain combines TRBV7-9 with TRBJ2-1; TRBD2 agrees at 8 bases. The CDR3 extends over 15 amino acids. V dropped 4 bases and J dropped 4; count of bases not matched to a gene: 6. Germline lookup yields CDR1 SEHNR and CDR2 FQNEAQ (reference sequence). This chain's CDR3 is CASSSGRGQYNEQFF. CDR3 sequence (DNA): TGTGCCAGCAGCTCCGGGAGGGGACAATACAATGAGCAGTTCTTC.

The chain couples TRBV4-2 to TRBJ1-6; D unresolved. V lost 0 bases, J lost 7 bases, and 10 bases lay in between. The CDR3 totals 15 residues. Looked up from germline, CDR1 is LGHNA and CDR2 is YNFKEQ. The CDR3 reads CASSQDWASNSPLHF. CDR3 DNA sequence: TGTGCCAGCAGCCAAGACTGGGCCTCCAATTCACCCCTCCACTTT.

J is TRBJ2-7 and V is TRBV9; D remains ambiguous. Trimming stripped 1 base from V and 2 bases from J, with 13 bases between. The germline V gene encodes CDR1 SGDLS and CDR2 YYNGEE. This CDR3 region has 15 residues. CDR3 residues: CASSVSPGSTYEQYF. The DNA of the CDR3 is TGTGCCAGCAGCGTAAGCCCGGGTTCGACCTACGAGCAGTACTTC.

The rearrangement links TRBV7-2 to TRBJ1-2; TRBD1 matches 9 bases. CDR3 length equals 16 residues. The germline V gene has CDR1 SGHTA and CDR2 FQGNSA. J lost 2 bases, V lost 0 bases, and 4 bases had no gene match. CDR3 nucleotide sequence: TGTGCCAGCAGCTTAGCCAAGACAGGGGGAAACTATGGCTACACCTTC. This translates into CASSLAKTGGNYGYTF.

The chain is built from TRBV7-9 and TRBJ2-7; 9 bases match TRBD1. This CDR3 comprises 15 residues. The J segment lost 7 bases and the V segment lost 3 bases, leaving 10 bases of the junction unmatched. Germline CDR1 reads SEHNR; CDR2 reads FQNEAQ (reference sequence). The CDR3 coding sequence is TGTGCCAGCAGCTTGGGACAGGGAGCGTTTCGGGAGCAGTACTTC. Protein sequence: CASSLGQGAFREQYF.

This clone was observed a single time. The CDR3 here is CASSEKRTGSEQYF. CDR3 nucleotide sequence: TGTGCCAGCAGTGAAAAGAGGACAGGGTCCGAGCAGTACTTC. V and J are TRBV6-1 and TRBJ2-7; the match to TRBD1 covers 8 bases. V lost 2 bases, J lost 6 bases, and 6 bases stayed unmatched. This CDR3 contains 14 residues. In germline, CDR1 is MNHNS, CDR2 SASEGT.

The gene calls are TRBV7-9 and TRBJ1-2; 8 nucleotides match TRBD1. The CDR3 is 14 residues long. Trimming at V came to 5 bases and at J to 5 bases, leaving 7 bases not matched to a gene. Germline CDR1 SEHNR, CDR2 FQNEAQ (reference sequence). The CDR3 sequence: CASSRDRSQYGYTF. The CDR3 DNA sequence: TGTGCCAGCAGCCGGGACAGGTCCCAATATGGCTACACCTTC.

The chain carries TRBV6-5 and TRBJ2-7; TRBD1 aligns across 10 bases. Germline V CDR1 and CDR2: MNHEY, SVGAGI. This CDR3 has 14 amino acids. The V gene end was trimmed by 8 bases and the J gene end by 2 bases; junction bases not matched to a gene: 6. The CDR3 region is CASAGDRGPYEQYF. DNA of the CDR3: TGTGCCAGCGCCGGGGACAGGGGCCCCTACGAGCAGTACTTC.

V is TRBV27 and J is TRBJ2-1; TRBD2 matches at 12 bases. Germline V gene lookup returns CDR1 MNHEY and CDR2 SMNVEV (reference sequence). There are 16 residues in the CDR3. Losses at the gene ends were 5 bases for V and 9 bases for J; bases not matched to a gene: 11. CDR3 loop: CASSRPQLAGGREQFF. The CDR3 coding sequence is TGTGCCAGCAGTCGCCCCCAGCTAGCGGGAGGGCGTGAGCAGTTCTTC.

As DNA, the CDR3 is TGTGCCAGTAGTACCGGGACTTACTCCTACGAGCAGTACTTC. It is translated as CASSTGTYSYEQYF. The rearrangement joins TRBV19 to TRBJ2-7, with D tentatively TRBD2 (6 bases). The CDR3 runs to 14 residues. From germline, CDR1 is LNHDA and CDR2 SQIVND (reference sequence). Trimming pared 4 bases from V and 0 bases from J, leaving 10 bases between.

J is TRBJ1-3 and V is TRBV25-1, with D maybe TRBD1 (6 bases). This CDR3 spans 15 amino acids. V was cut by 2 bases and J by 3 bases, with 11 bases left in between. The germline CDR1 and CDR2 sequences are MGHDK and SYGVNS. This chain's CDR3 is CASSETGILGNTIYF. The DNA for the CDR3 is TGTGCCAGCAGTGAAACAGGGATCCTTGGAAACACCATATATTTT.

This rearrangement joins TRBV3-1 (or the pseudogene TRBV3-2) to TRBJ2-3; 13 positions match TRBD2. V lost 3 bases, J lost 2 bases, and 2 bases stayed unmatched. Germline loops: CDR1 LGHDT, CDR2 YNNKEL (reference sequence). The CDR3 has 16 residues. The DNA of the CDR3 is TGTGCCAGCAGCCAGACTAGCGGGGGGTACACAGATACGCAGTATTTT. Its protein product is CASSQTSGGYTDTQYF.

This clone was seen once. The chain uses TRBV4-1 and TRBJ1-2; perhaps TRBD1 as D (5 bases). The V gene's germline CDR1 is MGHRA and CDR2 YSYEKL. This CDR3 region has 15 residues. Trimming pared 1 base from V and 4 bases from J, leaving 13 bases between. This CDR3 reads CASSQAATGFYGYTF. The CDR3 nucleotides read TGCGCCAGCAGCCAAGCCGCAACAGGATTCTATGGCTACACCTTC.

The chain employs TRBV7-3 and TRBJ2-1; no clear D. Trimming pared 3 bases from V and 7 bases from J, leaving 16 bases between. CDR3 length equals 15 residues. Germline V gives CDR1 SGHTA, CDR2 FQGTGA. CDR3 residues: CASSFLTRVVNEQFF. DNA of the CDR3: TGTGCCAGCAGCTTTCTCACCCGTGTAGTGAATGAGCAGTTCTTC.

J is TRBJ1-2 and V is TRBV5-1, with no clear D. Trimming took 4 bases from V and 1 from J, leaving 8 bases between them. Germline loops: CDR1 SGHRS, CDR2 YFSETQ. This CDR3 spans 13 amino acids. CDR3 sequence (DNA): TGCGCCAGCAGCCAAATCGGTAACTATGGCTACACCTTC. This encodes CASSQIGNYGYTF. The full variable domain, with the rest looked up from reference TRBV5-1 and TRBJ1-2, is KAGVTQTPRYLIKTRGQQVTLSCSPISGHRSVSWYQQTPGQGLQFLFEYFSETQRNKGNFPGRFSGRQFSNSRSEMNVSTLELGDSALYLCASSQIGNYGYTFGSGTRLTVV.

This chain joins TRBV15 and TRBJ2-2; TRBD1 matches 7 bases. The CDR3 runs 15 residues. Trimming cost V 5 bases and J 2 bases; bases outside gene matches: 5. Germline CDR1 is LNHNV and CDR2 is YYDKDF (reference sequence). The DNA of the CDR3 is TGTGCCACCAGCCCCGACAGGGCTAACACCGGGGAGCTGTTTTTT. Protein sequence: CATSPDRANTGELFF.

V usage is TRBV19 and J usage is TRBJ1-2; D perhaps matches TRBD1 (6 bases). CDR1 is LNHDA, CDR2 SQIVND, per germline (reference sequence). This CDR3 has 14 amino acids. The germline V and J ends were trimmed by 3 bases and 2 bases, with 10 bases remaining between them. The CDR3 nucleotides read TGTGCCAGTAGTATCCTCACAGGGAACTATGGCTACACCTTC. Protein product: CASSILTGNYGYTF.

This chain links TRBV6-6 with TRBJ1-1, with D possibly matching TRBD1 (6 bases). Germline loops: CDR1 MNHNY, CDR2 SVGAGI (reference sequence). Trimming pared 5 bases from V and 9 bases from J, leaving 16 bases between. This CDR3 is 13 amino acids long. In DNA form, the CDR3 reads TGTGCCAGCAGTGATACAGGGACCCAGAAAGCTTTCTTT. Translating gives CASSDTGTQKAFF.

Comments on this clone: At one boundary the junction diverges from the germline segment, which might be a read error. The chain employs TRBV5-1 and TRBJ2-1; a weak D match, TRBD1 (6 bases). The CDR3 runs 14 residues. The germline gives CDR1 SGHRS, CDR2 YFSETQ. The chain's CDR3 is CASTLDSSYNEQFF. The DNA of the CDR3 is TGCGCCAGCACCTTGGACAGCTCCTACAATGAGCAGTTCTTC.

The gene calls are TRBV27 and TRBJ1-2, with 7 nucleotides matching TRBD1. This CDR3 is built from 15 residues. Looked up from germline, CDR1 is MNHEY and CDR2 is SMNVEV (reference sequence). Losses at the gene ends were 6 bases for V and 8 bases for J; bases not matched to a gene: 15. CDR3 DNA: TGTGCCAGCAGCCAACGAAATACAGGGGCGGGGGGCTACACCTTC. It yields the protein CASSQRNTGAGGYTF.

This clone was found a few times. DNA for the CDR3: TGTGCCAGCAGCGTAGGGGACAGTGATTATAATTCACCCCTCCACTTT. It translates to CASSVGDSDYNSPLHF. The chain couples TRBV9 to TRBJ1-6; 7 nucleotides line up with TRBD1. This CDR3 is 16 amino acids long. CDR1 is SGDLS and CDR2 is YYNGEE in the germline V gene. The junction had 4 bases not matched to a gene; V was cut back by 0 bases and J by 4 bases.

The chain uses TRBV9 and TRBJ2-3; 7 nucleotides match TRBD2. The CDR3 length is 17 residues. V lost 0 bases, J lost 4 bases, and 11 bases stayed unmatched. The V gene's germline CDR1 is SGDLS and CDR2 YYNGEE. CDR3: CASSVATRAGLSDTQYF. The CDR3 DNA reads TGTGCCAGCAGCGTAGCTACCCGAGCGGGGCTCTCAGATACGCAGTATTTT. Based on the CDR3 plus reference TRBV9 and TRBJ2-3, the full variable domain is DSGVTQTPKHLITATGQRVTLRCSPRSGDLSVYWYQQSLDQGLQFLIQYYNGEERAKGNILERFSAQQFPDLHSELNLSSLELGDSALYFCASSVATRAGLSDTQYFGPGTRLTVL.

The chain combines TRBV27 with TRBJ2-7; tentative D call: TRBD1 (6 bases). The CDR3 consists of 16 residues. Germline-derived CDR1 and CDR2 are MNHEY and SMNVEV (reference sequence). Trimming took off 4 bases at V and 4 bases at J, with 20 bases between the two ends. CDR3 nucleotide sequence: TGTGCCAGCAGTTCAAATATGGCACAGGGAAAGTACGAGCAGTACTTC. It codes for CASSSNMAQGKYEQYF.